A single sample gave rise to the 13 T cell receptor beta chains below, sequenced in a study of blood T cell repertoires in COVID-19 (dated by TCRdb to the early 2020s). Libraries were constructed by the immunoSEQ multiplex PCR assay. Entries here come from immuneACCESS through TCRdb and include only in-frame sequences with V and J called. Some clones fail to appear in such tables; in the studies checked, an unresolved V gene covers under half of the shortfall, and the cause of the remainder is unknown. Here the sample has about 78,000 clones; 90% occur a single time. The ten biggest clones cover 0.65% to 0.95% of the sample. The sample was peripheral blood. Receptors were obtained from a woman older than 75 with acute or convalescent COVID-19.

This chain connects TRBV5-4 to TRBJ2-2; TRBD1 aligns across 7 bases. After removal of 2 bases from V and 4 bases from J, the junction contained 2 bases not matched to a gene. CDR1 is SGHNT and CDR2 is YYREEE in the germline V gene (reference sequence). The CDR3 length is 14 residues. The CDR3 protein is CASSFTGATGELFF. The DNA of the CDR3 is TGTGCCAGCAGCTTCACAGGGGCCACCGGGGAGCTGTTTTTT. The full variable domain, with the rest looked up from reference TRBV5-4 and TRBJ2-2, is ETGVTQSPTHLIKTRGQQVTLRCSSQSGHNTVSWYQQALGQGPQFIFQYYREEENGRGNFPPRFSGLQFPNYSSELNVNALELDDSALYLCASSFTGATGELFFGEGSRLTVL.

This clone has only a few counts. The CDR3 sequence: CASSLGLLSYEQYF. DNA of the CDR3: TGTGCCAGCAGCCTGGGACTGCTCTCCTACGAGCAGTACTTC. V gene TRBV6-5 combines with J gene TRBJ2-7; D is perhaps TRBD2 (6 bases). CDR1 and CDR2 (germline): MNHEY, SVGAGI. The germline V and J ends were trimmed by 6 bases and 0 bases, with 12 bases remaining between them. The CDR3 runs to 14 residues.

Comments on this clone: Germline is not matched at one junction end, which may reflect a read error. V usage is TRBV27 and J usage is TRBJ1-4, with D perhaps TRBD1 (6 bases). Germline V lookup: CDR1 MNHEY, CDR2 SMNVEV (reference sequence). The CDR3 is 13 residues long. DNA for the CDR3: TGTGCCAGCATGCGGGGGCCTAAGGAAAAACTGTTTTTT. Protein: CASMRGPKEKLFF.

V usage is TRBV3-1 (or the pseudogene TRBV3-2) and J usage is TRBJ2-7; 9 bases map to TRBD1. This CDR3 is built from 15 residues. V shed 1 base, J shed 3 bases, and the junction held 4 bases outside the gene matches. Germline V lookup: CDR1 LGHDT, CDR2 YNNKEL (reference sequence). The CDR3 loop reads CASSQGTGAFYEQYF. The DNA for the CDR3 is TGTGCCAGCAGCCAAGGGACAGGGGCATTCTACGAGCAGTACTTC.

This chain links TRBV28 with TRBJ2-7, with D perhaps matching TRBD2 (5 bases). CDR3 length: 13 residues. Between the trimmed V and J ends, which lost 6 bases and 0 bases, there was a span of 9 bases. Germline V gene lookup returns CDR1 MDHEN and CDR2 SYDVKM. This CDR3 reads CASRRSVSYEQYF. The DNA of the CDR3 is TGTGCCAGCAGACGTAGCGTCTCCTACGAGCAGTACTTC.

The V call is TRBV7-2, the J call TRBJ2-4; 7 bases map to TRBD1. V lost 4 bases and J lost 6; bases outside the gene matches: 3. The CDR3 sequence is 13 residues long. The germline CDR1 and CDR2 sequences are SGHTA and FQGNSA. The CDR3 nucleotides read TGTGCCAGCAGCTCGGGACAGAGAAACATTCAGTACTTC. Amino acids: CASSSGQRNIQYF.

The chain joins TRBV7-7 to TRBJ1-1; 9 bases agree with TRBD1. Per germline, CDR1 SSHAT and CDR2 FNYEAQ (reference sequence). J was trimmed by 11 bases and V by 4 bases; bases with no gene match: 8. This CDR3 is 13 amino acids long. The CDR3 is CASSSRQGEKAFF. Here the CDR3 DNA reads TGTGCCAGCAGCTCCCGACAGGGGGAGAAGGCTTTCTTT.

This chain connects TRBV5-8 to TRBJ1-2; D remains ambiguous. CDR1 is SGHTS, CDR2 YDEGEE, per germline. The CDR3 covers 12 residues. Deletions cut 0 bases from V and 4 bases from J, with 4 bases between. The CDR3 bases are TGTGCCAGCAGCTTGGGGCCCTATGGCTACACCTTC. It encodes CASSLGPYGYTF.

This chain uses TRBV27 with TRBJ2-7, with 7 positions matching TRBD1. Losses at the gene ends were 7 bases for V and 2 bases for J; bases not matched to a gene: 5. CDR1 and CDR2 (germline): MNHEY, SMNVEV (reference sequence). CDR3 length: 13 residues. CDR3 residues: CASNSQGAYEQYF. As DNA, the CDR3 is TGTGCCAGCAACTCTCAGGGGGCCTACGAGCAGTACTTC.

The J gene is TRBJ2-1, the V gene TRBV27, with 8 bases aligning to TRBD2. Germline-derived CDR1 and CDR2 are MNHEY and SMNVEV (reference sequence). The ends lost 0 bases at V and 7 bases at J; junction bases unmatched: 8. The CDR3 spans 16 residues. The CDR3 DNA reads TGTGCCAGCAGTTTATCGATGCCGGGAGGGCCTAATGAGCAGTTCTTC. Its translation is CASSLSMPGGPNEQFF.

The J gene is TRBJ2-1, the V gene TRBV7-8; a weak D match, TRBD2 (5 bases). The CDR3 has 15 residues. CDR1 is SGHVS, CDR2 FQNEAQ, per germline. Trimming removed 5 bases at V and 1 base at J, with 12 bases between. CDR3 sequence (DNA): TGTGCCAGCAGCCACGGACTGGATTCCTACAATGAGCAGTTCTTC. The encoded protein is CASSHGLDSYNEQFF.

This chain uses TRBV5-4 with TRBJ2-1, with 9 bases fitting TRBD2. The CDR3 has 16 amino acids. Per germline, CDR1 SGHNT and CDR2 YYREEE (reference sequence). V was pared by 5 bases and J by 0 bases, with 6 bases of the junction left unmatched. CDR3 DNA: TGTGCCAGCAGGTCGGGCGGGGGGGCCTCCTACAATGAGCAGTTCTTC. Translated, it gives CASRSGGGASYNEQFF.

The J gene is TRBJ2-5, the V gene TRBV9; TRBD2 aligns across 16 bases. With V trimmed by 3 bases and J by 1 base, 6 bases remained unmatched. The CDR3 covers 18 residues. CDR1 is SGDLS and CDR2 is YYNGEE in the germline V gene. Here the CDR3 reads CASSAGTSGRAFQETQYF. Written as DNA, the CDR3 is TGTGCCAGCAGCGCCGGGACTAGCGGGAGGGCTTTCCAAGAGACCCAGTACTTC.